The clone carrying this TCR beta chain was recorded at least ten times. Its specificity is not known. This sample was included in a study of human T cells and chemical hapten exposure. Study overall: The study traced per-sample TCR yield variation mainly to small differences in pooled library volumes.

Time point in this sample: healthy volunteer bleed at 2 weeks. The template was total RNA from unfractionated whole blood. V shed 0 bases and J shed 1 base, with 10 bases lying between them. The CDR3 has 15 residues. Germline loops: CDR1 SGHNT, CDR2 YYREEE (reference sequence). Study-wide points: DPC sensitization left the count of TCRs above 1 in 1000 unchanged.

The library labeled individual cDNA molecules by adding unique molecular identifiers to them. Each CDR3 protein is one row after TCRdb ran MiXCR on the RACE reads. This table has about 50,000 distinct CDR3 sequences, over 3.5% appearing once. The sequence was obtained from a female donor in good health. Some clones in this sample may be carry-over from other donors' samples. Source material: whole blood. The chain uses TRBV5-4 and TRBJ1-1, with TRBD1 as a possible D gene (6 bases). In DNA, the CDR3 is TGTGCCAGCAGCTTGGGGACAGTCCCGAACACTGAAGCTTTCTTT. Its protein product is CASSLGTVPNTEAFF.